This TCR beta chain appears in the sequencing data of a study of vaccination and CD4 T cells after COVID-19. This CDR3 has 16 amino acids. Germline V gene lookup returns CDR1 MNHEY and CDR2 SMNVEV (reference sequence). V shed 5 bases and J shed 6 bases, with 20 bases lying between them. Sequencing of DNA taken from cultured CD4+ T cells relied on the Oncomine TCR Beta short-read assay. Each CDR3 protein is one row after TCRdb ran MiXCR on the PCR reads. The sample gives fewer than 20,000 distinct CDR3 sequences, 40% to 60% of which show up once; 15% to 20% is in the top ten. Concerning this clonotype itself: Antigen specificity is unknown.

The treatment was: roughly 10-day PBMC culture with coronavirus spike peptide pools or control peptides (ViraFEST assay). V usage is TRBV27 and J usage is TRBJ2-1; D tentatively fits TRBD1 or TRBD2 (6 bases each). This receptor was taken from a human donor who had recovered from COVID-19. Here the sequenced sample was CD4+ T cells from blood, cultured in vitro, taken before SARS-CoV-2 vaccination. The CDR3 region is CASSAYRAGSCNEQFF. As DNA, the CDR3 is TGTGCCAGCAGTGCGTACAGGGCGGGAAGCTGCAATGAGCAGTTCTTC.